A selection of T cell receptor beta chains follows, all from one sample in a study of T cell responses to AZD1222 COVID-19 vaccine. The protocol was immunoSEQ multiplex PCR, while the TCRdb copy is restricted to in-frame clones and leaves out a portion. The sample lists roughly 120,000 clones; about 95% were seen once. The sample was peripheral blood, taken 28 days after the second AZD1222 dose. All receptors come from an adult who received the AZD1222 COVID-19 vaccine. Each CDR3 is given with its conserved first and last residue. Each record gives: V gene, CDR3 length, D gene, J gene, CDR3 protein, CDR3 DNA. D genes are given only for firm matches.

V gene: TRBV5-8; CDR3 length: 14; D gene: TRBD1; J gene: TRBJ2-5; CDR3 protein: CASSDRVALETQYF; CDR3 DNA: TGTGCCAGCAGTGACAGGGTAGCTTTAGAGACCCAGTACTTC
V gene: TRBV2; CDR3 length: 14; D gene: TRBD1; J gene: TRBJ1-6; CDR3 protein: CASSTGTGSSPLHF; CDR3 DNA: TGTGCCAGCAGTACCGGGACAGGGAGTTCACCCCTCCACTTT
V gene: TRBV4-2; CDR3 length: 16; D gene: TRBD2; J gene: TRBJ2-1; CDR3 protein: CASSQDPSGRYNEQFF; CDR3 DNA: TGTGCCAGCAGCCAAGACCCTAGCGGGAGATACAATGAGCAGTTCTTC
V gene: TRBV24-1; CDR3 length: 13; D gene: -; J gene: TRBJ1-1; CDR3 protein: CATTGIRNTEAFF; CDR3 DNA: TGTGCCACCACCGGAATAAGGAACACTGAAGCTTTCTTT
V gene: TRBV5-1; CDR3 length: 16; D gene: TRBD1; J gene: TRBJ2-3; CDR3 protein: CASSLGDRGPGDTQYF; CDR3 DNA: TGCGCCAGCAGCTTGGGAGACAGGGGGCCGGGAGATACGCAGTATTTT
V gene: TRBV19; CDR3 length: 14; D gene: -; J gene: TRBJ1-5; CDR3 protein: CASSIQAMGEPQHF; CDR3 DNA: TGTGCCAGTAGTATCCAGGCCATGGGTGAGCCCCAGCATTTT
V gene: TRBV19; CDR3 length: 12; D gene: -; J gene: TRBJ1-2; CDR3 protein: CASSLSAVGYTF; CDR3 DNA: TGTGCCAGTAGTCTTTCAGCGGTTGGCTACACCTTC
V gene: TRBV30; CDR3 length: 13; D gene: -; J gene: TRBJ1-2; CDR3 protein: CAWNGAGNYGYTF; CDR3 DNA: TGTGCCTGGAATGGTGCAGGTAACTATGGCTACACCTTC
V gene: TRBV4-1; CDR3 length: 16; D gene: -; J gene: TRBJ2-1; CDR3 protein: CASSQGITSPHNEQFF; CDR3 DNA: TGCGCCAGCAGCCAAGGTATAACTAGTCCCCACAATGAGCAGTTCTTC
V gene: TRBV2; CDR3 length: 17; D gene: TRBD2; J gene: TRBJ2-5; CDR3 protein: CASSERRSGSGQETQYF; CDR3 DNA: TGTGCCAGCAGTGAAAGGCGGAGCGGGAGTGGCCAAGAGACCCAGTACTTC